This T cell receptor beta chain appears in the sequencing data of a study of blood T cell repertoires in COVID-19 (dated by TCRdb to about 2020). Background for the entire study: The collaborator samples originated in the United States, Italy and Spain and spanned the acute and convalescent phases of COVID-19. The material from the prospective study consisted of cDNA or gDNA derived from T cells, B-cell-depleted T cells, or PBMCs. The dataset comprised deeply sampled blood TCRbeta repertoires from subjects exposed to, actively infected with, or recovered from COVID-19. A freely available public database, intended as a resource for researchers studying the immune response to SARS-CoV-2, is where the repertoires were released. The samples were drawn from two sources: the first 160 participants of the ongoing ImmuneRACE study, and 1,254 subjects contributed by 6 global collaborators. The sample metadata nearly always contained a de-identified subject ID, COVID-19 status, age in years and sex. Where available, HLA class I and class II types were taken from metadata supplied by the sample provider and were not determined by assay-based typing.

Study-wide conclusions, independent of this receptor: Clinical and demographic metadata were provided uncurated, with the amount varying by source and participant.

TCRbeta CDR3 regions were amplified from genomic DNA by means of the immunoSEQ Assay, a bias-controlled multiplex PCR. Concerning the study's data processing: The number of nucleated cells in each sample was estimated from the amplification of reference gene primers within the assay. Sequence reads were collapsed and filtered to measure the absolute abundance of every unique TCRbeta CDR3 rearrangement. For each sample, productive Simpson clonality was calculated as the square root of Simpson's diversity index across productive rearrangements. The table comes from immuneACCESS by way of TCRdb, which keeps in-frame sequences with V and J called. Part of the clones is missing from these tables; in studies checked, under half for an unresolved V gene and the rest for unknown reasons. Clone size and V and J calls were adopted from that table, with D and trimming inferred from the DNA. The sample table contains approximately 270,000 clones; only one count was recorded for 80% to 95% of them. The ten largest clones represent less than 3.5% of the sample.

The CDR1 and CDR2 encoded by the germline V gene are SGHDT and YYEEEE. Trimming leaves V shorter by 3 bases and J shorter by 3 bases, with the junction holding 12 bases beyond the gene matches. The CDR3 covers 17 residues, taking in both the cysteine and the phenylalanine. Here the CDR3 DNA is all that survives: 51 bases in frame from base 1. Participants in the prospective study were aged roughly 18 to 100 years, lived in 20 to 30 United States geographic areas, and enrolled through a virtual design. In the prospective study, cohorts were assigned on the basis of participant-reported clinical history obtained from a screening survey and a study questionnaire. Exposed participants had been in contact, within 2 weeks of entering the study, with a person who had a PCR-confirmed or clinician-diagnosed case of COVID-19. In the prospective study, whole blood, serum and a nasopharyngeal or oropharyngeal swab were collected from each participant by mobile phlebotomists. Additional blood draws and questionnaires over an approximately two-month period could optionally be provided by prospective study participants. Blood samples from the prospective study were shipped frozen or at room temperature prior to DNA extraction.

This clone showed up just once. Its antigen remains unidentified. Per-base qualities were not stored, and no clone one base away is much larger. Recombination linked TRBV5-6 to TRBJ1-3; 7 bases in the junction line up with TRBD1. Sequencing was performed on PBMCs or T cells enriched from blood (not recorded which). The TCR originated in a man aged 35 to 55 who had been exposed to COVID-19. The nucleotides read TGTGCCAGCAGCTCCACGGGACAGCTGAACCTTGGAAACACCATATATTTT. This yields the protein CASSSTGQLNLGNTIYF.